This TCR beta chain comes out of a study of T-cell reconstitution after alpha-beta-depleted transplantation in children. In its sample, this clonotype was seen a few times. Its antigen is unknown. CDR1 is DFQATT and CDR2 is SNEGSKA in the germline V gene (reference sequence). This CDR3 contains 13 residues. V shed 6 bases and J shed 2 bases, with 14 bases lying between them. General study points: Among T cells one year after transplant, newly produced cells accounted for most counts and diversity. Expanded graft clones numbering several hundred reportedly gave rise to alpha-beta T cells about two months after transplant. Surviving recipient T cells and thymic progenitors underlay high day-60 TCRbeta diversity in some patients.

The TCRbeta library was prepared with unique molecular identifiers. TCRdb reprocessed the PCR reads via MiXCR and lists one record per CDR3 protein. The sample has around 960,000 distinct CDR3 sequences, about 26% seen once. This chain connects TRBV20-1 to TRBJ2-7; D remains unclear. The clonotype originates from a boy younger than two who had a stem cell transplant for SCID, so the T cells may come from the graft donor. Source: PBMCs, mostly from graft donor cells, taken 360 days after TCRalphabeta/CD19-depleted stem cell transplant. Here the CDR3 DNA reads TGCAGTGCCCAGACGGACGGTACCTACGAGCAGTACTTC. It specifies CSAQTDGTYEQYF.